This section outlines one T cell receptor (beta chain) sequence together with its context. Its antigen is currently unknown. Expressed TCRB transcripts were sequenced because the entire RNA isolate underwent reverse transcription. The repertoire was sequenced with immunoSEQ multiplex PCR; TCRdb's copy has only in-frame clones and lacks some. This table holds under 500,000 clones, 30% found once. Trimming left V 0 bases short and J 5 bases short, with 13 bases between. Germline V gene sequence: CDR1 LGHNA, CDR2 YSLEER. The CDR3 is 15 residues long. This sample stems from a study of beta chain features in type 1 diabetes. Broader study findings: For TCRB rearrangement, an influence of HLA type remained unresolved here. A greater similarity of naive, central memory and Treg TCRB repertoires was seen among patients than among healthy donors.

Source material: naive CD4+ T cells from blood. This chain links TRBV4-3 with TRBJ1-2; perhaps TRBD1 as D (6 bases). This TCR derives from a man younger than 30 in good health. The DNA of the CDR3 is TGCGCCAGCAGCCAAGATATACAGGGTCCTTATGGCTACACCTTC. This sequence encodes CASSQDIQGPYGYTF.